Described below is a single T cell receptor beta chain sequence and its context. The CDR3 loop spans 14 amino acids. Trimming shortened V by 3 bases and J by 3 bases, and 11 bases separated the two germline ends. The V gene's germline CDR1 is ENHRY and CDR2 SYGVKD. Sequencing relied on a cDNA template that was reverse transcribed from extracted RNA. Libraries were prepared by immunoSEQ multiplex PCR; TCRdb keeps only in-frame clonotypes and omits some of them. Of about 64,000 clones in the sample, about 43% were seen once. The data derive from a study of CD8+ T cells in alopecia areata. Study background: It was oral tofacitinib, at 5 to 10 mg twice daily, that treated patients received. Tofacitinib therapy lasting 6 to 18 months was followed by 6 months off drug.

Treatment denoted: oral pan-JAK inhibitor, 5-10 mg twice daily. The receptor's source is a human donor with alopecia areata. The source was CD8+ T cells sorted from blood, collected at roughly week 36, from a patient treated with tofacitinib. The rearrangement links TRBV10-3 to TRBJ2-5; no clear D. The CDR3 DNA follows: TGTGCCATCAGTGAAAAAGGGCCGGAAGAGACCCAGTACTTC. Encoded protein: CAISEKGPEETQYF.